The T cell receptor (beta chain) described here comes from a study of T cells after posttransplantation cyclophosphamide. General study points: After PTCy, TRB diversity resembled that of CNI/methotrexate controls.

Cells defined as naive were viable CD3+CD4+ or CD3+CD8+ and CCR7+CD45RA+CD45RO-CD95-CD27+CD28+. In regard to this clone: Its matching antigen is unknown.

Germline V gene sequence: CDR1 SEHNR, CDR2 FQNEAQ (reference sequence). V lost 2 bases, J lost 0 bases, and 10 bases lay in between. This CDR3 contains 15 residues. The data were produced by immunoSEQ multiplex PCR, yet TCRdb's version contains in-frame clones alone and is incomplete. The profile shows fewer than 25,000 clones, roughly 97% of them singletons. Sequencing was performed on naive CD4+ T cells sorted from PBMCs. The chain uses TRBV7-9 and TRBJ1-1; D is undetermined. This clonotype originated in a man aged 45-65 years in good health, CMV-negative, and a related stem cell transplant donor. The DNA for the CDR3 is TGTGCCAGCAGCTTAAGCGGAACCATGAACACTGAAGCTTTCTTT. This codes for CASSLSGTMNTEAFF.